This passage covers 32 T cell receptor beta chains from one sample sequenced in a study of cytomegalovirus exposure and HLA in healthy donors. PCR primers comprised 60 Vbeta and 13 Jbeta primers. Profiled with immunoSEQ multiplex PCR; TCRdb holds only in-frame clones, not every one. The data hold some 100,000 clones, with 75% to 85% observed a single time. Sequenced: PBMCs. The receptors shown here come from a woman aged 18-29 years in good health and CMV-seronegative.

The CDR3, as DNA: TGTGCCAGCAGTTTGGGCCCCTCCGGGACAAAACACTACAATGAGCAGTTCTTC. Translation gives CASSLGPSGTKHYNEQFF. The V call is TRBV28, the J call TRBJ2-1; TRBD1 is a possible D gene (6 bases). The CDR3 consists of 18 residues. Germline loops: CDR1 MDHEN, CDR2 SYDVKM. Trimming shortened V by 3 bases and J by 3 bases, and 21 bases separated the two germline ends.

The chain is built from TRBV19 and TRBJ1-5; D unresolved. The CDR3 length is 15 residues. Trimming removed 2 bases at V and 2 bases at J, with 10 bases between. The germline gives CDR1 LNHDA, CDR2 SQIVND (reference sequence). The CDR3 bases are TGTGCCAGTAGTATATTGGGAGATGGCAATCAGCCCCAGCATTTT. Translated, it gives CASSILGDGNQPQHF.

The V and J genes are TRBV27 and TRBJ1-2; weak D call: TRBD1 (5 bases). Germline CDR1 reads MNHEY; CDR2 reads SMNVEV (reference sequence). The V and J ends lost 0 bases and 3 bases respectively, with 5 bases between them. The length of the CDR3 is 13 residues. The CDR3 here is CASSLSRDYGYTF. CDR3 DNA sequence: TGTGCCAGCAGTTTATCCAGGGACTATGGCTACACCTTC.

The rearrangement uses TRBV11-3 and TRBJ2-4; 13 nucleotides align to TRBD2. The CDR3 has 19 residues. The V gene end was trimmed by 7 bases and the J gene end by 0 bases; junction bases not matched to a gene: 12. Germline V gives CDR1 SGHNT, CDR2 YENEEA. CDR3 DNA: TGTGCCAGCACCCCTATCTCGACTAGCGGGAGGCTAGCCAAAAACATTCAGTACTTC. It specifies CASTPISTSGRLAKNIQYF.

The chain recombines TRBV5-1 with TRBJ1-3, with 9 bases lining up with TRBD1. Germline loops: CDR1 SGHRS, CDR2 YFSETQ. Losses at the gene ends were 0 bases for V and 0 bases for J; bases not matched to a gene: 4. This CDR3 contains 17 residues. Here the CDR3 DNA reads TGCGCCAGCAGCTTGGGGGACAGGGCCTACTCTGGAAACACCATATATTTT. Its protein product is CASSLGDRAYSGNTIYF.

The chain combines TRBV10-2 with TRBJ2-7; 7 bases are shared with TRBD1. Germline V lookup: CDR1 WSHSY, CDR2 SAAADI. The CDR3 contains 12 residues. J was trimmed by 5 bases and V by 6 bases; bases with no gene match: 4. Here the CDR3 reads CASSHTGDEQYF. In DNA, the CDR3 is TGCGCCAGCAGCCATACAGGGGACGAGCAGTACTTC.

This clone is a singleton in its sample. The J gene is TRBJ2-2, the V gene TRBV30; D ambiguous. CDR1 GTSNPN and CDR2 SVGIG come from the germline V gene (reference sequence). Trimming removed 6 bases at V and 6 bases at J, with 14 bases between. The CDR3 loop spans 13 amino acids. The CDR3: CACKSKAAGELFF. In DNA form, the CDR3 reads TGTGCCTGCAAGAGCAAAGCCGCCGGGGAGCTGTTTTTT. Looking up the rest from reference TRBV30 and TRBJ2-2 gives the full variable domain: SQTIHQWPATLVQPVGSPLSLECTVEGTSNPNLYWYRQAAGRGLQLLFYSVGIGQISSEVPQNLSASRPQDRQFILSSKKLLLSDSGFYLCACKSKAAGELFFGEGSRLTVL.

The rearrangement uses TRBV29-1 and TRBJ1-4; no firm D call. Germline V lookup: CDR1 SQVTM, CDR2 ANQGSEA. This CDR3 is built from 13 residues. The ends were cut back, 6 bases at V and 6 bases at J, with 14 bases in the middle. The chain's CDR3 is CSVAGRADEKLFF. CDR3 coding DNA: TGCAGCGTAGCCGGGAGGGCGGATGAAAAACTGTTTTTT. Full variable domain (rest looked up from reference TRBV29-1 and TRBJ1-4): SAVISQKPSRDICQRGTSLTIQCQVDSQVTMMFWYRQQPGQSLTLIATANQGSEATYESGFVIDKFPISRPNLTFSTLTVSNMSPEDSSIYLCSVAGRADEKLFFGSGTQLSVL.

The chain couples TRBV5-6 to TRBJ2-1; the D is unclear. Deletions cut 3 bases from V and 9 bases from J, with 10 bases between. Germline V gene lookup returns CDR1 SGHDT and CDR2 YYEEEE. This CDR3 spans 12 amino acids. As DNA, the CDR3 is TGTGCCAGCAGCTCCGAGCGCGCTGAGCAGTTCTTC. Translating it yields CASSSERAEQFF.

The chain joins TRBV6-1 to TRBJ2-7; possibly TRBD1 for D (6 bases). Germline V gene lookup returns CDR1 MNHNS and CDR2 SASEGT. The CDR3 length is 16 residues. Trimming shortened V by 4 bases and J by 3 bases, and 19 bases separated the two germline ends. The CDR3 DNA sequence: TGTGCCAGCAGTGGGAGCTTGGCAGGGGCCCGCTACGAGCAGTACTTC. This gives the protein CASSGSLAGARYEQYF.

The chain carries TRBV19 and TRBJ2-2; 9 nucleotides line up with TRBD2. The CDR3 totals 17 residues. After removal of 4 bases from V and 5 bases from J, the junction contained 11 bases not matched to a gene. Germline V gene lookup returns CDR1 LNHDA and CDR2 SQIVND (reference sequence). For the CDR3, the DNA is TGTGCCAGTAGTACCCTCATCAGTAGCGGGAGAACCGGGGAGCTGTTTTTT. It codes for CASSTLISSGRTGELFF.

The table lists this clone with a count of one. The chain is built from TRBV5-6 and TRBJ2-2, with 16 bases matching TRBD2. CDR3 size: 16 residues. V gave up 4 bases and J gave up 8 bases; unmatched junction bases: 5. Germline assignment: CDR1 SGHDT and CDR2 YYEEEE. This CDR3 is CASSEGLAGGAGELFF. In nucleotides, the CDR3 is TGTGCCAGCAGCGAGGGACTAGCGGGAGGGGCTGGGGAGCTGTTTTTT.

The chain recombines TRBV10-3 with TRBJ2-7; 8 bases are shared with TRBD2. This CDR3 is built from 15 residues. J gave up 1 base and V 6 bases, and 8 bases lay outside the gene matches. Germline V gene lookup returns CDR1 ENHRY and CDR2 SYGVKD. The CDR3: CAIRVSGGRSYEQYF. The CDR3 DNA is TGTGCCATCAGGGTTTCGGGCGGGAGGTCCTACGAGCAGTACTTC.

This clone was counted a few times. The chain is built from TRBV2 and TRBJ2-5; D uncertain. V was cut by 2 bases and J by 5 bases, with 3 bases left in between. The CDR3 is 11 amino acids. Germline V gene lookup returns CDR1 SNHLY and CDR2 FYNNEI. The CDR3 loop is CASSESETQYF. The CDR3 DNA reads TGTGCCAGCAGTGAATCGGAGACCCAGTACTTC.

V is TRBV15 and J is TRBJ2-3; possible D gene TRBD2, 6 bases. The germline V gene has CDR1 LNHNV and CDR2 YYDKDF (reference sequence). The V and J ends lost 1 base and 2 bases respectively, with 10 bases between them. The length of the CDR3 is 15 residues. For the CDR3, the DNA is TGTGCCACCAGCAGAGCCCGGGGGTACACAGATACGCAGTATTTT. This encodes CATSRARGYTDTQYF.

The chain joins TRBV18 to TRBJ2-5, with a possible D match to TRBD1 (6 bases). CDR1 and CDR2 from the germline V gene are KGHSH and LQKENI. Trimming removed 3 bases from V and 1 base from J, with 9 bases in between. The CDR3 has 14 residues. The CDR3 spells CASSPQTGQETQYF. CDR3 DNA sequence: TGTGCCAGCTCACCGCAGACAGGCCAAGAGACCCAGTACTTC.

The chain recombines TRBV7-9 with TRBJ2-5, with TRBD2 matching 11 bases. Germline CDR1 reads SEHNR; CDR2 reads FQNEAQ (reference sequence). The CDR3 consists of 16 residues. Trimming removed 5 bases from V and 3 bases from J; junction bases left unmatched: 8. CDR3 in amino acids: CASSRGSGRVEETQYF. The CDR3 nucleotides read TGTGCCAGCAGCAGGGGTAGCGGGAGGGTAGAAGAGACCCAGTACTTC. The complete variable domain, with remaining parts taken from reference TRBV7-9 and TRBJ2-5, reads DTGVSQNPRHKITKRGQNVTFRCDPISEHNRLYWYRQTLGQGPEFLTYFQNEAQLEKSRLLSDRFSAERPKGSFSTLEIQRTEQGDSAMYLCASSRGSGRVEETQYFGPGTRLLVL.

This chain links TRBV27 with TRBJ2-3, with D tentatively TRBD2 (6 bases). CDR1 and CDR2 (germline): MNHEY, SMNVEV (reference sequence). This CDR3 comprises 16 residues. The germline V and J ends were trimmed by 5 bases and 0 bases, with 15 bases remaining between them. The CDR3 sequence is CASSPIADTSTDTQYF. The CDR3 nucleotides read TGTGCCAGCAGTCCAATAGCGGATACAAGCACAGATACGCAGTATTTT.

The genes are TRBV6-5 and TRBJ1-4, with D possibly being TRBD1 (5 bases). This CDR3 is 14 amino acids long. V gave up 6 bases and J gave up 5 bases, with 13 bases separating them. CDR1 and CDR2 (germline): MNHEY, SVGAGI. The CDR3 here is CASRTHGGNEKLFF. Written as DNA, the CDR3 is TGTGCCAGCAGAACTCACGGGGGAAATGAAAAACTGTTTTTT.

The chain has TRBV5-1 and TRBJ2-3, with D unclear. V was cut by 3 bases and J by 4 bases, with 12 bases left in between. Germline V gene data show CDR1 as SGHRS and CDR2 as YFSETQ. The CDR3 is made up of 14 amino acids. The CDR3 DNA sequence: TGCGCCAGCAGCTCTAGGTCGGTGGCAGATACGCAGTATTTT. Its translation: CASSSRSVADTQYF.

The chain carries TRBV29-1 and TRBJ2-1, with a tentative D call TRBD2 (5 bases). Germline-derived CDR1 and CDR2 are SQVTM and ANQGSEA. The CDR3 sequence is 13 residues long. Trimming cost V 8 bases and J 10 bases, with 21 bases left between them. This CDR3 reads CSMSGEDYVEQFF. Written as DNA, the CDR3 is TGCAGCATGTCCGGGGAAGATTACGTAGAGCAGTTCTTC.

The rearrangement links TRBV6-4 to TRBJ2-6, with TRBD1 as a possible D gene (6 bases). Trimming took 3 bases from V and 3 from J, leaving 9 bases between them. There are 15 residues in the CDR3. Germline V gene data show CDR1 as MRHNA and CDR2 as SNTAGT. This CDR3 reads CASSEGAGGANVLTF. CDR3 DNA: TGTGCCAGCAGTGAGGGGGCTGGTGGGGCCAACGTCCTGACTTTC.

This sequence joins TRBV6-6 and TRBJ1-3; D is perhaps TRBD1 (5 bases). V was trimmed by 2 bases and J by 4 bases, leaving 12 bases between them. In germline, CDR1 is MNHNY, CDR2 SVGAGI (reference sequence). This CDR3 region has 15 residues. Here the CDR3 reads CASSYKRAGGNTIYF. CDR3 in DNA: TGTGCCAGCAGTTACAAAAGGGCAGGGGGAAACACCATATATTTT.

CDR3 sequence (DNA): TGTGCCAGCAGCTTAAACCCCGGGGACACTGAAGCTTTCTTT. Its protein is CASSLNPGDTEAFF. The chain employs TRBV7-3 and TRBJ1-1; the D is unclear. The CDR3 extends over 14 amino acids. Trimming pared 1 base from V and 3 bases from J, leaving 9 bases between. Germline values: CDR1 SGHTA, CDR2 FQGTGA.

This rearrangement joins TRBV29-1 to TRBJ2-2; D is unclear. The germline V and J ends were trimmed by 5 bases and 1 base, with 5 bases remaining between them. Per the germline V gene, CDR1 is SQVTM and CDR2 is ANQGSEA. CDR3 length: 12 amino acids. The chain's CDR3 is CSVSQNTGELFF. Written as DNA, the CDR3 is TGCAGCGTTAGCCAGAACACCGGGGAGCTGTTTTTT.

The chain joins TRBV7-2 to TRBJ2-7; 8 nucleotides agree with TRBD1. The V and J ends lost 4 bases and 2 bases, in that order; junction bases with no gene match: 4. Germline V gene lookup returns CDR1 SGHTA and CDR2 FQGNSA. This CDR3 region has 14 residues. The CDR3 nucleotides are TGTGCCAGCAGCTCCGGGACAGGTCCCTACGAGCAGTACTTC. Residues: CASSSGTGPYEQYF.

The chain links TRBV7-9 to TRBJ1-3; D is unclear. Per germline, CDR1 SEHNR and CDR2 FQNEAQ (reference sequence). The V and J ends lost 0 bases and 0 bases respectively, with 9 bases between them. This CDR3 comprises 16 residues. The CDR3 nucleotides read TGTGCCAGCAGCTTAGCCCCGGCGGCCTCTGGAAACACCATATATTTT. Translating it yields CASSLAPAASGNTIYF.

The chain combines TRBV21-1 with TRBJ2-2; no check of the table's D call, TRBD2, against the DNA was made. TRBV21-1 has pseudogene status. The CDR3 length is 19 residues. In DNA, the CDR3 is TGTGCCAGCAGCAAATATCGTAGGGAGGGGATGCCAAACACCGGGGAGCTGTTTTTT. Translation: CASSKYRREGMPNTGELFF.

The rearrangement joins TRBV7-2 to TRBJ2-5, with D possibly being TRBD2 (6 bases). The J call may be wrong; the DNA end is better matched by TRBJ2-7. This CDR3 comprises 13 residues. CDR1 is SGHTA and CDR2 is FQGNSA in the germline V gene. The CDR3 region has the DNA TGTGCCAGCAGCCGACGGGGGTCCTACGAGCAGTACTTC. Protein: CASSRRGSYEQYF.

This chain links TRBV6-4 with TRBJ2-3; 9 nucleotides align to TRBD2. In germline, CDR1 is MRHNA, CDR2 SNTAGT. CDR3 size: 15 residues. V shed 3 bases and J 1 base; nucleotides not matched to a gene: 2. CDR3 bases: TGTGCCAGCAGTGAGGAGCGGGGGGGCACAGATACGCAGTATTTT. Translation: CASSEERGGTDTQYF.

The chain combines TRBV11-2 with TRBJ2-1; 10 nucleotides agree with TRBD1. The germline V gene has CDR1 SGHAT and CDR2 FQNNGV. The CDR3 consists of 15 residues. V dropped 6 bases and J dropped 8; count of bases not matched to a gene: 10. The CDR3 protein is CASRPRDRGFDEQFF. The DNA of the CDR3 is TGTGCCAGCAGGCCCCGGGACAGGGGCTTCGATGAGCAGTTCTTC.

This chain joins TRBV9 and TRBJ2-3; 11 positions agree with TRBD2. Germline trimming cut 3 bases from V and 6 bases from J; bases unmatched to any gene: 3. The CDR3 runs 14 residues. From germline, CDR1 is SGDLS and CDR2 YYNGEE. The CDR3 loop reads CASSGWTSGDTQYF. In nucleotides, the CDR3 is TGTGCCAGCAGCGGATGGACTAGCGGGGATACGCAGTATTTT.